This T cell receptor beta chain was captured by sequencing in a study of T cell changes during pregnancy in multiple sclerosis. This CDR3 has 15 residues. Germline CDR1 and CDR2: SEHNR and FQNEAQ (reference sequence). Trimming removed 6 bases from V and 8 bases from J, with 21 bases in between. Produced via immunoSEQ multiplex PCR; TCRdb's table is partial and in-frame only. The repertoire holds approximately 21,000 clones, with about 87% as singletons. The TCR was taken from a female donor in good health, enrolled as a control in a pregnancy study. This specimen was CD8+ T cells from peripheral blood mononuclear cells, taken in the third trimester of pregnancy. The chain is built from TRBV7-9 and TRBJ2-3, with D possibly matching TRBD1 (6 bases). CDR3 in DNA: TGTGCCAGCAGTAAAACAGGGCTTGCCGCAGGTACGCAGTATTTT. Amino acid sequence: CASSKTGLAAGTQYF.